This TCR beta chain originates from a study of response to subunit inactivated influenza vaccine. This clonotype was picked up a small number of times. MiXCR, applied by TCRdb to the RT-PCR reads, yields one record per CDR3 protein. The sample yields 500,000 to 700,000 distinct CDR3 sequences, roughly a quarter seen once. This CDR3 is built from 15 residues. The V end lost 7 bases, the J end lost 0 bases, and 14 bases lay between the germline ends. The germline CDR1 and CDR2 sequences are SGHRS and YFSETQ. The same data also contributed to another study, on T cells expressing NK-cell markers. From that paper: A 5'RACE template switching approach incorporating UMIs was used to make TCR beta cDNA. Of eight sequenced donors, seven were HCMV-seropositive and one HCMV-seronegative.

This rearrangement joins TRBV5-1 to TRBJ1-3; the D is unclear. The sequences come from CD4+ T cells sorted from PBMCs, collected approximately 13 days after vaccination. This sequence was found in a man between 50 and 59 years old who received an inactivated influenza vaccine. For the CDR3, the DNA is TGCGCCAGCCCCCCTGGGGTTCACTCTGGAAACACCATATATTTT. The encoded protein is CASPPGVHSGNTIYF.